The 8 T cell receptor beta chains in this list originate from one sample, sequenced in a study of blood T cell repertoires in COVID-19. Here immunoSEQ multiplex PCR was the method, and the copy in TCRdb shows in-frame clones only, minus some. Of about 210,000 clones listed, around nine tenths are singletons. The sequencing input was peripheral blood. The receptors were sampled from a man aged 35 to 55 with acute or convalescent COVID-19.

This chain connects TRBV15 to TRBJ2-5, with a tentative D call TRBD2 (5 bases). The V end lost 2 bases, the J end lost 2 bases, and 6 bases lay between the germline ends. Germline CDR1 LNHNV, CDR2 YYDKDF (reference sequence). This CDR3 is 13 amino acids long. The CDR3 reads CATSRRGQETQYF. Written as DNA, the CDR3 is TGTGCCACCAGCAGACGGGGACAAGAGACCCAGTACTTC.

The chain employs TRBV7-2 and TRBJ1-6, with 7 bases that match TRBD1. CDR1 and CDR2 from the germline V gene are SGHTA and FQGNSA. The J segment lost 8 bases and the V segment lost 2 bases, leaving 6 bases of the junction unmatched. The CDR3 sequence is 15 residues long. CDR3 DNA sequence: TGTGCCAGCAGCTTATTGGGGACAGTGTATTCACCCCTCCACTTT. Its translation: CASSLLGTVYSPLHF.

CDR3 sequence: CASSFLPGANEKLFF. The CDR3, as DNA: TGTGCCAGCAGCTTCTTGCCCGGGGCTAATGAAAAACTGTTTTTT. The chain has TRBV14 and TRBJ1-4; the D is unclear. Germline V CDR1 and CDR2: SGHDN, FVKESK. The CDR3 has 15 amino acids. Trimming cost V 5 bases and J 3 bases, with 13 bases left between them.

The chain is built from TRBV5-1 and TRBJ2-2; TRBD1 matches at 8 bases. CDR3 length equals 16 residues. CDR1 and CDR2 from the germline V gene are SGHRS and YFSETQ. V shed 3 bases and J 7 bases; nucleotides not matched to a gene: 11. The CDR3 loop reads CASSWDETGENGELFF. DNA of the CDR3: TGCGCCAGCAGCTGGGATGAGACAGGGGAAAACGGGGAGCTGTTTTTT.

The rearrangement uses TRBV29-1 and TRBJ1-5; D is perhaps TRBD1 (6 bases). The CDR3 consists of 12 residues. The V end lost 4 bases, the J end lost 2 bases, and 6 bases lay between the germline ends. Germline V gives CDR1 SQVTM, CDR2 ANQGSEA. The CDR3 reads CSVGTGNQPQHF. The CDR3 DNA is TGCAGCGTTGGGACAGGCAATCAGCCCCAGCATTTT.

V is TRBV7-2 and J is TRBJ2-1, with TRBD2 matching 12 bases. CDR1 is SGHTA and CDR2 is FQGNSA in the germline V gene. Losses at the gene ends were 3 bases for V and 6 bases for J; bases not matched to a gene: 6. The CDR3 length is 16 residues. CDR3 loop: CASSLYTSGRSNEQFF. Here the CDR3 DNA reads TGTGCCAGCAGCTTGTATACTAGCGGGAGGAGCAATGAGCAGTTCTTC.

The rearrangement joins TRBV7-9 to TRBJ1-4; no definite D call. Deletions cut 3 bases from V and 8 bases from J, with 7 bases between. Germline lookup yields CDR1 SEHNR and CDR2 FQNEAQ (reference sequence). The CDR3 has 12 amino acids. This chain's CDR3 is CASSLGREKLFF. The CDR3 coding sequence is TGTGCCAGCAGCTTGGGGAGGGAAAAACTGTTTTTT.

The chain links TRBV19 to TRBJ2-1; D remains ambiguous. With 1 base removed from V and 7 bases from J, the gap between germline ends came to 5 bases. Germline CDR1 and CDR2: LNHDA and SQIVND (reference sequence). This CDR3 is built from 12 residues. The CDR3 here is CASSIGGNEQFF. As DNA, the CDR3 is TGTGCCAGTAGTATAGGCGGTAATGAGCAGTTCTTC.